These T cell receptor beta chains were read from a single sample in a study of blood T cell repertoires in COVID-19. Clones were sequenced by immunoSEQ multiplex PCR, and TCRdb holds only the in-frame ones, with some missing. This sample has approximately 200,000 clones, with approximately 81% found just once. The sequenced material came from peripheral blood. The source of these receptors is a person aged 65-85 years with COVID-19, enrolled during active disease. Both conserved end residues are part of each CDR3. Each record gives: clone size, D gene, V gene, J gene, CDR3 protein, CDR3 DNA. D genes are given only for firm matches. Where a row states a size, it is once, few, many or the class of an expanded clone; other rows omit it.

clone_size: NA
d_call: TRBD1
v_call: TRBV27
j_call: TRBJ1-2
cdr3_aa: CASSNTPSRTGNYGYTF
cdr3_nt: TGTGCCAGCAGTAATACCCCCTCCAGGACAGGGAACTATGGCTACACCTTC

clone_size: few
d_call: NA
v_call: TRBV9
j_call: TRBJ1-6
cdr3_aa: CASSLLPDVYNSPLHF
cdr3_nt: TGTGCCAGCAGCCTACTACCGGATGTATATAATTCACCCCTCCACTTT

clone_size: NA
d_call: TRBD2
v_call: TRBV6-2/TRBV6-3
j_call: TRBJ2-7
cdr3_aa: CASNPGLAGIRGYEQYF
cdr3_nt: TGTGCCAGCAACCCGGGACTAGCGGGAATCCGAGGCTACGAGCAGTACTTC

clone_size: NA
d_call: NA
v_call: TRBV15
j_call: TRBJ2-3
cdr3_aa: CATSYGLNTDTQYF
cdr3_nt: TGTGCCACCAGCTACGGACTCAACACAGATACGCAGTATTTT

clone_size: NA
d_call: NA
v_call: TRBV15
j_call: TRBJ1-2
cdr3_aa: CATRIEGTVANYGYTF
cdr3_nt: TGTGCCACCCGGATAGAGGGTACGGTGGCAAACTATGGCTACACCTTC

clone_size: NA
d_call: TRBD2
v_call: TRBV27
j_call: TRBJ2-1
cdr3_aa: CASSLLLRESEQFF
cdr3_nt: TGTGCCAGCAGTTTACTGTTGCGGGAGAGTGAGCAGTTCTTC

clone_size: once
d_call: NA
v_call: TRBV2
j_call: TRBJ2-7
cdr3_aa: CASSEALEGLRYEQYF
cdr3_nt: TGTGCCAGCAGTGAAGCGCTTGAGGGACTTAGGTACGAGCAGTACTTC

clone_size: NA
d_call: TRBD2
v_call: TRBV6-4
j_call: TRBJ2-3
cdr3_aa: CASRRTSGYPDTQYF
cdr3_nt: TGTGCCAGCAGAAGGACTAGCGGATACCCAGATACGCAGTATTTT

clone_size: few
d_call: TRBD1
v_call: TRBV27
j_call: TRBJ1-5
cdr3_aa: CASSFSGTGQAQHF
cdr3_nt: TGTGCCAGCAGTTTTTCCGGGACAGGGCAAGCCCAGCATTTT

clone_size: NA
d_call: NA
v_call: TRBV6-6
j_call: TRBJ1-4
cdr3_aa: CASSRLQGSINEKLFF
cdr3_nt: TGTGCCAGCAGTCGCCTACAGGGATCCATAAATGAAAAACTGTTTTTT

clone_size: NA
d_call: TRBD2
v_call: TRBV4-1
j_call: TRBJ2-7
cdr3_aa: CASSDSFGRAYEQYF
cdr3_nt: TGCGCCAGCAGCGACTCATTCGGGAGGGCCTACGAGCAGTACTTC

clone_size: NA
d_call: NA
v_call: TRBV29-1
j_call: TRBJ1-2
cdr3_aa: CSVEENRGWYGYTF
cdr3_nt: TGCAGCGTTGAAGAAAACCGGGGGTGGTATGGCTACACCTTC

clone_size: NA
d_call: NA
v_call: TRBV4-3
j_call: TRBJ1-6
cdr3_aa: CASSQAGEGYNSPLHF
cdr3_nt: TGCGCCAGCAGCCAAGCAGGGGAGGGTTATAATTCACCCCTCCACTTT

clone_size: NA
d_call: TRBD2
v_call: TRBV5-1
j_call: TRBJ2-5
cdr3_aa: CASSLASGQGETQYF
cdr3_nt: TGCGCCAGCAGCTTGGCTAGCGGGCAGGGCGAGACCCAGTACTTC

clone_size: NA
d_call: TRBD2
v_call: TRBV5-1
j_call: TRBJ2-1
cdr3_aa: CASSLDVTSGRGEQFF
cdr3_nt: TGCGCCAGCAGCTTGGATGTGACTAGCGGACGGGGTGAGCAGTTCTTC

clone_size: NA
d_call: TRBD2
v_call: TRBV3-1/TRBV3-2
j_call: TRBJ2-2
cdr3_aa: CASSRRREAPNTGELFF
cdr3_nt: TGTGCCAGCAGCCGGAGGCGGGAGGCCCCGAACACCGGGGAGCTGTTTTTT

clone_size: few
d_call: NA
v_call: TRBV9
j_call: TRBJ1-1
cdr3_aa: CASSTWDTNTEAFF
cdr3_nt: TGTGCCAGCAGCACCTGGGACACAAACACTGAAGCTTTCTTT

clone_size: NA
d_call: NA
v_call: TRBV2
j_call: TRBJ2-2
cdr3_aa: CASNSRFIGELFF
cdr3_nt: TGTGCCAGCAATTCGAGGTTCATCGGGGAGCTGTTTTTT

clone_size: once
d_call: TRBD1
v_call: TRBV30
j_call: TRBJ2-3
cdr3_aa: CAWSQPTGGAWVTQYF
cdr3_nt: TGTGCCTGGAGCCAACCGACAGGGGGCGCTTGGGTTACGCAGTATTTT

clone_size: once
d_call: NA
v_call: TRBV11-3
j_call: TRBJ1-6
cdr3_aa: CASGPGLNSPLHF
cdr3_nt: TGTGCCAGCGGCCCGGGACTAAATTCACCCCTCCACTTT

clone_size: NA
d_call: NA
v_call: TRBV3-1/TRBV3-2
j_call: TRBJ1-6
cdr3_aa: CASSQESRGYNSPLHF
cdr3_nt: TGTGCCAGCAGCCAAGAATCCCGGGGTTATAATTCACCCCTCCACTTT

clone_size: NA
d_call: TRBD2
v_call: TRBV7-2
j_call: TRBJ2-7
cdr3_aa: CASSLGPLAGGFEQYF
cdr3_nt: TGTGCCAGCAGCTTAGGCCCCCTAGCGGGGGGTTTCGAGCAGTACTTC

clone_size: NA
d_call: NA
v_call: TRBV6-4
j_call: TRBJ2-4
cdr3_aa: CASSGRFVTIQYF
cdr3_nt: TGTGCCAGCAGTGGCAGGTTCGTAACCATTCAGTACTTC

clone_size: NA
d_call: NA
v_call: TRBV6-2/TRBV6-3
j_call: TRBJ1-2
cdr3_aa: CASSHSGANYGYTF
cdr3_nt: TGTGCCAGCAGTCACTCGGGAGCTAACTATGGCTACACCTTC

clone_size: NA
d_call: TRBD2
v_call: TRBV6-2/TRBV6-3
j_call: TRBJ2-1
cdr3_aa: CASSYVRERPYNEQFF
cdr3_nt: TGTGCCAGCAGTTACGTGCGGGAGCGGCCCTACAATGAGCAGTTCTTC

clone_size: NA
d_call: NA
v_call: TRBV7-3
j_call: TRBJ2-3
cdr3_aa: CASSFVGGPTDTQYF
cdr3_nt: TGTGCCAGCAGCTTTGTAGGAGGTCCCACAGATACGCAGTATTTT

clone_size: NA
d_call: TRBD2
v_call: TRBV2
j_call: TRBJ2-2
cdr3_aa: CASITGRTNTGELFF
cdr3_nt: TGTGCCAGCATTACCGGGAGGACAAACACCGGGGAGCTGTTTTTT

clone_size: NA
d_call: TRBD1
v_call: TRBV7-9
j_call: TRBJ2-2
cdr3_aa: CASSPTGRELFF
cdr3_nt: TGTGCCAGCAGCCCGACAGGGAGGGAGCTGTTTTTT

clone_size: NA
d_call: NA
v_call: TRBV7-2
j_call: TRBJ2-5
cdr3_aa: CASSPSQETQYF
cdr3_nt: TGTGCCAGCAGCCCGTCCCAAGAGACCCAGTACTTC

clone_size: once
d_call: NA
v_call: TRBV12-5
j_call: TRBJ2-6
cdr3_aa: CASAYSGANVLTF
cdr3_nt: TGTGCTAGTGCTTACTCTGGGGCCAACGTCCTGACTTTC

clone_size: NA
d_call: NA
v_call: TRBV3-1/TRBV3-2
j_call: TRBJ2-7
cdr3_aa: CASSNRRETYEQYF
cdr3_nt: TGTGCCAGCAGCAATCGACGGGAGACCTACGAGCAGTACTTC

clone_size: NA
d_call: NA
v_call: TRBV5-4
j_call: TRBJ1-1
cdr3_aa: CASSPPFRGMNTEAFF
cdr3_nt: TGTGCCAGCAGCCCGCCCTTTAGGGGCATGAACACTGAAGCTTTCTTT

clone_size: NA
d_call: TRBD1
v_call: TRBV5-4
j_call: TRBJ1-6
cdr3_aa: CATKGGGVGRNSPLHF
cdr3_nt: TGTGCCACCAAAGGAGGGGGCGTTGGGCGAAATTCACCCCTCCACTTT

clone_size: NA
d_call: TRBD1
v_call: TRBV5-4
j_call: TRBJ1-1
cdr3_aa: CASSRTGRGIGTEAFF
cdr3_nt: TGTGCCAGCAGCCGGACAGGGAGGGGAATAGGCACTGAAGCTTTCTTT

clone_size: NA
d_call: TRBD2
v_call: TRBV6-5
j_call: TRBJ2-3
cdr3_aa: CASRGTGGRADTQYF
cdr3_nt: TGTGCCAGCAGGGGGACCGGCGGGAGGGCAGATACGCAGTATTTT

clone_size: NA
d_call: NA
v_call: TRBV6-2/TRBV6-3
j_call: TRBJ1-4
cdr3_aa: CASSFRFNEKLFF
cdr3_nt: TGTGCCAGCAGTTTCAGGTTTAATGAAAAACTGTTTTTT

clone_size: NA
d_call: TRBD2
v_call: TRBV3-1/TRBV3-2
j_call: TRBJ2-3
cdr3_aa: CASSQSSLAVTDTQYF
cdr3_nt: TGTGCCAGCAGCCAATCATCACTAGCGGTAACAGATACGCAGTATTTT

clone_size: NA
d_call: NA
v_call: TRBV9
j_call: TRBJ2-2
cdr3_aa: CASQNTGELFF
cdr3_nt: TGTGCCAGCCAAAACACCGGGGAGCTGTTTTTT

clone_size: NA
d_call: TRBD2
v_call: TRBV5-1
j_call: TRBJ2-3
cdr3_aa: CASSPGLATDTQYF
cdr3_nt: TGCGCCAGCAGCCCGGGACTAGCGACAGATACGCAGTATTTT

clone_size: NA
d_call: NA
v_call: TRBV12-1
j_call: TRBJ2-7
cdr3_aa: CASSFLVSGSYEQYF
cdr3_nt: TGTGCCAGCAGCTTTCTAGTCTCGGGGTCCTACGAGCAGTACTTC

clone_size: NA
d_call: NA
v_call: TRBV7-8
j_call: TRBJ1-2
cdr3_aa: CASSDYSYGYTF
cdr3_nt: TGTGCCAGCAGCGACTACAGTTATGGCTACACCTTC

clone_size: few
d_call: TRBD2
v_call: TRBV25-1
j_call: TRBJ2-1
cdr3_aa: CASSALAGVTNEQFF
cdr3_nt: TGTGCCAGCAGTGCACTAGCGGGAGTGACCAATGAGCAGTTCTTC

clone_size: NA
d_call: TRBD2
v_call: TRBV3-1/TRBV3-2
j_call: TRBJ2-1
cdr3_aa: CASSLGLPVENEQFF
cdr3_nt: TGTGCCAGCAGCCTGGGACTACCTGTTGAGAATGAGCAGTTCTTC

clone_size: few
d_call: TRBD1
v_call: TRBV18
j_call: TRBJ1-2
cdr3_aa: CASSPDRGPRGKDYGYTF
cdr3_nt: TGTGCCAGCTCACCGGACCGGGGACCCAGGGGGAAGGACTATGGCTACACCTTC

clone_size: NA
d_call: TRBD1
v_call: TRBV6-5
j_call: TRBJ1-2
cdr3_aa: CASSLDRALRGYTF
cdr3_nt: TGTGCCAGCAGCCTTGACAGGGCGCTACGTGGCTACACCTTC

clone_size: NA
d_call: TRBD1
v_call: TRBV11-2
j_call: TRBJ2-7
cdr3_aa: CASSLARRDRFSYEQYF
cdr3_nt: TGTGCCAGCAGCTTAGCTCGCCGGGACAGATTTTCCTACGAGCAGTACTTC

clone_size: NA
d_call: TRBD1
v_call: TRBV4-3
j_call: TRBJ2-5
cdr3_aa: CASSQTGAAGTQYF
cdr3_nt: TGCGCCAGCAGCCAAACAGGGGCCGCTGGGACCCAGTACTTC

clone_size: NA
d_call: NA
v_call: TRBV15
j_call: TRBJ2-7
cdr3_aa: CATSRDRQKSYEQYF
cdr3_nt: TGTGCCACCAGCAGAGATCGTCAGAAGTCCTACGAGCAGTACTTC

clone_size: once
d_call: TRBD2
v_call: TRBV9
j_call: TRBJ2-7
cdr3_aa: CASSVGLAGNEQYF
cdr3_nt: TGTGCCAGCAGCGTAGGACTAGCGGGAAACGAGCAGTACTTC

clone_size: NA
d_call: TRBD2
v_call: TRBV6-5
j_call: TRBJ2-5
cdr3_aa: CASSRVAGEGETQYF
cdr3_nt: TGTGCCAGCAGTCGTGTAGCGGGAGAGGGGGAGACCCAGTACTTC

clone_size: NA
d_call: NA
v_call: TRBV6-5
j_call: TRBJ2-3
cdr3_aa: CASTGGTDTQYF
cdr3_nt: TGTGCCAGCACCGGAGGCACAGATACGCAGTATTTT

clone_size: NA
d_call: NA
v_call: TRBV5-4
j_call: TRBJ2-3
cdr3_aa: CASSLGRATTDTQYF
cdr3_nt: TGTGCCAGCAGCTTGGGCAGGGCAACAACAGATACGCAGTATTTT

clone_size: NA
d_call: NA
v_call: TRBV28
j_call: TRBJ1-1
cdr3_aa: CASSLWGRGLSEAFF
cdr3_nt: TGTGCCAGCAGTTTATGGGGACGGGGACTGAGTGAAGCTTTCTTT